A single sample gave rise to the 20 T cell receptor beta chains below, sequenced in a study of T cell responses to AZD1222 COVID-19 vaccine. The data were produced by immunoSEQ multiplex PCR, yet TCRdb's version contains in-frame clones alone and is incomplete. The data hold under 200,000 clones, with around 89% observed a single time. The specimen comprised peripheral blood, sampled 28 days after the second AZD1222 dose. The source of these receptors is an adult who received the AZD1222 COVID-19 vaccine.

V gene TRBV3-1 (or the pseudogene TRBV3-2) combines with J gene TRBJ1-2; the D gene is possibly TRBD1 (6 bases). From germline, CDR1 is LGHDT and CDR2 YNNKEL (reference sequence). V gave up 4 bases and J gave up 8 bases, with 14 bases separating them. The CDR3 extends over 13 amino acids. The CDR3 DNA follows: TGTGCCAGCAGCCCCTGGGTCCAGGGGGGCTACACCTTC. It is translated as CASSPWVQGGYTF.

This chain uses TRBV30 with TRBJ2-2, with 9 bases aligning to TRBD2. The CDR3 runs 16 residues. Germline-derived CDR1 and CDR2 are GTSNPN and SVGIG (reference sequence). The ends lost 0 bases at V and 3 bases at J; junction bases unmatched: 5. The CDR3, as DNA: TGTGCCTGGAGTGTACGGCGGGGGGGTTACACCGGGGAGCTGTTTTTT. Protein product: CAWSVRRGGYTGELFF.

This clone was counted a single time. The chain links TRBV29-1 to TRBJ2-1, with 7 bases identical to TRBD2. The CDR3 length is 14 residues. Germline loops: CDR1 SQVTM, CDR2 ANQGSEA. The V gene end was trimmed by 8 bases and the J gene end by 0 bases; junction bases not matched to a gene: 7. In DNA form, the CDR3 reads TGCAGCACGTCCGGGAGGAGCTCCTACAATGAGCAGTTCTTC. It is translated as CSTSGRSSYNEQFF.

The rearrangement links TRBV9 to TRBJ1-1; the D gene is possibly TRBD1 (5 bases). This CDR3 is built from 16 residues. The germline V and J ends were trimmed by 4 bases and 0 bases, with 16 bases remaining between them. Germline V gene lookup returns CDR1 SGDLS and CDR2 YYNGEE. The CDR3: CASSFGRDSLNTEAFF. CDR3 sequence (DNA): TGTGCCAGCAGCTTTGGTAGAGACAGCTTGAACACTGAAGCTTTCTTT.

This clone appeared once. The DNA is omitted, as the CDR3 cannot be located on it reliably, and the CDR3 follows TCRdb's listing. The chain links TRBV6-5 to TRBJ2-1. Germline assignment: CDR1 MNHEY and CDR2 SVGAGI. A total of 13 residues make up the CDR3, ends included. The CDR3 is CASRNFGNGEQFF.

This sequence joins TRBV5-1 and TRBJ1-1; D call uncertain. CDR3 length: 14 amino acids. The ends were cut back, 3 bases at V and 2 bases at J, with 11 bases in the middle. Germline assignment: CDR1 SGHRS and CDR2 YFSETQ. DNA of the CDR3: TGCGCCAGCAGCTCTAACACGGGAAACACTGAAGCTTTCTTT. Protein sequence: CASSSNTGNTEAFF.

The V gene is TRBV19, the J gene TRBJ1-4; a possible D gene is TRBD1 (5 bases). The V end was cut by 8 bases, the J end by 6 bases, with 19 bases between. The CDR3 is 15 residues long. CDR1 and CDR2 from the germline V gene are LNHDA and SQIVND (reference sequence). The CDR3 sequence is CASPGAQGFDEKLFF. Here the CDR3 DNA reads TGTGCCAGTCCAGGCGCCCAGGGATTTGATGAAAAACTGTTTTTT.

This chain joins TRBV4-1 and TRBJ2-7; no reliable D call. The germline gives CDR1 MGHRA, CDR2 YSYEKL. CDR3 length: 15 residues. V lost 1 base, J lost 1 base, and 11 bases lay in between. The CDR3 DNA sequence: TGCGCCAGCAGCCAAGGTCCAGGACCGTCCTACGAGCAGTACTTC. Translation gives CASSQGPGPSYEQYF.

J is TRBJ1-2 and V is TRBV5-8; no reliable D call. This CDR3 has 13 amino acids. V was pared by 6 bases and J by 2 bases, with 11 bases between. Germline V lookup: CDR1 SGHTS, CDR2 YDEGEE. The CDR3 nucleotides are TGTGCCAGCACCCTGGGCCCAAACTATGGCTACACCTTC. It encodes CASTLGPNYGYTF.

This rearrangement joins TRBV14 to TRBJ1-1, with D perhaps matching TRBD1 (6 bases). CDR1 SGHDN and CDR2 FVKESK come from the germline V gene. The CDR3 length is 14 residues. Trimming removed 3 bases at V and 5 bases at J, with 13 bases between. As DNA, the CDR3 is TGTGCCAGCAGCCATCTACAGGGTGGAACTGAAGCTTTCTTT. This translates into CASSHLQGGTEAFF. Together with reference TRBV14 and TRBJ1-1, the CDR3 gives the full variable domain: EAGVTQFPSHSVIEKGQTVTLRCDPISGHDNLYWYRRVMGKEIKFLLHFVKESKQDESGMPNNRFLAERTGGTYSTLKVQPAELEDSGVYFCASSHLQGGTEAFFGQGTRLTVV.

CDR3 coding DNA: TGTGCCAGCAGCTTAAGCGTGGGGGATAATTCACCCCTCCACTTT. It codes for CASSLSVGDNSPLHF. This chain uses TRBV7-6 with TRBJ1-6, with D tentatively TRBD1 (5 bases). This CDR3 comprises 15 residues. With 2 bases removed from V and 5 bases from J, the gap between germline ends came to 10 bases. Germline loops: CDR1 SGHVS, CDR2 FNYEAQ. The full variable domain, rest sourced from reference TRBV7-6 and TRBJ1-6, is GAGVSQSPRYKVTKRGQDVALRCDPISGHVSLYWYRQALGQGPEFLTYFNYEAQQDKSGLPNDRFSAERPEGSISTLTIQRTEQRDSAMYRCASSLSVGDNSPLHFGNGTRLTVT.

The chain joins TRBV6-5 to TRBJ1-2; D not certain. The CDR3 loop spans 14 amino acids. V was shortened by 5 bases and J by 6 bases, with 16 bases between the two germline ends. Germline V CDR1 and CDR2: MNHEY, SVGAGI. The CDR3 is CASSPSRRIDGYTF. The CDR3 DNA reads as TGTGCCAGCAGTCCATCGCGACGAATCGATGGCTACACCTTC.

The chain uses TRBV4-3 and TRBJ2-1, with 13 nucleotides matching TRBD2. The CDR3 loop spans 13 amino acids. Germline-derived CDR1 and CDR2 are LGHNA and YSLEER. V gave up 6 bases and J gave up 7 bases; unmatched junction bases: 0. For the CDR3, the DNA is TGCGCCAGCAGGACTAGCGGGGGGAATGAGCAGTTCTTC. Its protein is CASRTSGGNEQFF.

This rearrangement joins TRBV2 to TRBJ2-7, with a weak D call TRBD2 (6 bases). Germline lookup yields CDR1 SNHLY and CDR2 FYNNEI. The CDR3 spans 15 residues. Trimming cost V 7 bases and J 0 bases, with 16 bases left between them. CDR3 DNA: TGTGCCAGCAAAACCGGGACTTCTAGCTCCTACGAGCAGTACTTC. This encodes CASKTGTSSSYEQYF.

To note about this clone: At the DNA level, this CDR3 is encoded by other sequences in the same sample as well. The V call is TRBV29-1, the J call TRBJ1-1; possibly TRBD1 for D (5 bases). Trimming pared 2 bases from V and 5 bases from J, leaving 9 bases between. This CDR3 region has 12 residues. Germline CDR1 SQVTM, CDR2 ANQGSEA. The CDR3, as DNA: TGCAGCGTTGAACAGGGAGGGACTGAAGCTTTCTTT. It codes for CSVEQGGTEAFF.

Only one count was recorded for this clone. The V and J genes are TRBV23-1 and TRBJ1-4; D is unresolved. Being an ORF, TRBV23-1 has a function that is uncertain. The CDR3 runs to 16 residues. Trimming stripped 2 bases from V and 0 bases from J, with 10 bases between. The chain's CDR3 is CASSQMGGSTNEKLFF. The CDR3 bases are TGCGCCAGCAGTCAAATGGGCGGGTCAACTAATGAAAAACTGTTTTTT.

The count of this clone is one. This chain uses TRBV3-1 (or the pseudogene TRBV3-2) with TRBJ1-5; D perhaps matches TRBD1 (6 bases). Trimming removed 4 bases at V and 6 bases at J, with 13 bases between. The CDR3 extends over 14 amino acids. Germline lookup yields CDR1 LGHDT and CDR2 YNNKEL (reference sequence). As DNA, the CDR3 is TGTGCCAGCAGCCTAACAGGGAGTGTTCAGCCCCAGCATTTT. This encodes CASSLTGSVQPQHF.

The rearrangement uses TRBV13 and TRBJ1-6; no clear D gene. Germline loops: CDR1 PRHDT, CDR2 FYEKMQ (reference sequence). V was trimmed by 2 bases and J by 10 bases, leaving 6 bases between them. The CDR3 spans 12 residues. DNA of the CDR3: TGTGCCAGCAGCTTACTTGCGTCACCCCTCCACTTT. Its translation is CASSLLASPLHF. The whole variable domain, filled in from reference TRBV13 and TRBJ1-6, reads AAGVIQSPRHLIKEKRETATLKCYPIPRHDTVYWYQQGPGQDPQFLISFYEKMQSDKGSIPDRFSAQQFSDYHSELNMSSLELGDSALYFCASSLLASPLHFGNGTRLTVT.

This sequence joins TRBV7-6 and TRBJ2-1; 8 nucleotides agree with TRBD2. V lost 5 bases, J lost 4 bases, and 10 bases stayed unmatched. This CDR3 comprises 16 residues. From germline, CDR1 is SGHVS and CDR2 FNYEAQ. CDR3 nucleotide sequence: TGTGCCAGCAGCCTAATACTAGCGGTCCAATACAATGAGCAGTTCTTC. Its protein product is CASSLILAVQYNEQFF.

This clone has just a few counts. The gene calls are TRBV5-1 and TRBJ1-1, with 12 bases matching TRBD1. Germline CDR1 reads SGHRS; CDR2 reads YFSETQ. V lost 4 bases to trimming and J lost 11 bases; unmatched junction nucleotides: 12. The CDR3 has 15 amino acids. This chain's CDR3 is CASSPQPGQGARAFF. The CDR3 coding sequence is TGCGCCAGCAGCCCGCAACCGGGACAGGGGGCGAGGGCTTTCTTT.